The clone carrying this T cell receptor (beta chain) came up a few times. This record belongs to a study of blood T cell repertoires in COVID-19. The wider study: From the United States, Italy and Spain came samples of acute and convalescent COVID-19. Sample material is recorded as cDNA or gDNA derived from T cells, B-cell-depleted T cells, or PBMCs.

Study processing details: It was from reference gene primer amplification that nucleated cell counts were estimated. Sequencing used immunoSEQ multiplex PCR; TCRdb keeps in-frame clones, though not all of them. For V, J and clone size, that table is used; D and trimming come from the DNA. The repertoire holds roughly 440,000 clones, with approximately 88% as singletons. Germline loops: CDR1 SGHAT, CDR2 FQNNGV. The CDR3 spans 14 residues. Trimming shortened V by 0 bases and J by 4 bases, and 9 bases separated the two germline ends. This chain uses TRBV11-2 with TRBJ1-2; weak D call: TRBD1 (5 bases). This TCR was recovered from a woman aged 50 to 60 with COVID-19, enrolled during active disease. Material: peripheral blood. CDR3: CASSLDQGLYGYTF. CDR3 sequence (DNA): TGTGCCAGCAGCTTAGATCAGGGACTCTATGGCTACACCTTC.